The clone carrying this TCR beta chain turned up a few times. The antigen is unknown. TCRdb used MiXCR to reprocess the 5' RACE reads, holding one entry per CDR3 protein. The sample has about 350,000 distinct CDR3 sequences, 9.5% to 15% seen once. Germline-derived CDR1 and CDR2 are SGHRS and YFSETQ. The CDR3 has 16 residues. V shed 4 bases, J shed 2 bases, and the junction held 8 bases outside the gene matches. These data originate in a study of T cells after yellow fever vaccination. Findings and limits, study-wide: Weaker in magnitude, the secondary response showed a faster peak on day 5 versus 15.

The sample here was CD4+ T cells sorted from PBMCs, taken 15 days after the yellow fever booster vaccination. This clonotype was sampled from a man aged 18 to 35 who received the YFV17D yellow fever vaccine. The chain has TRBV5-1 and TRBJ2-3; 9 bases agree with TRBD2. DNA for the CDR3: TGCGCCAGCAGCATAGCTAGCGGGGCCTACACAGATACGCAGTATTTT. The encoded protein is CASSIASGAYTDTQYF.